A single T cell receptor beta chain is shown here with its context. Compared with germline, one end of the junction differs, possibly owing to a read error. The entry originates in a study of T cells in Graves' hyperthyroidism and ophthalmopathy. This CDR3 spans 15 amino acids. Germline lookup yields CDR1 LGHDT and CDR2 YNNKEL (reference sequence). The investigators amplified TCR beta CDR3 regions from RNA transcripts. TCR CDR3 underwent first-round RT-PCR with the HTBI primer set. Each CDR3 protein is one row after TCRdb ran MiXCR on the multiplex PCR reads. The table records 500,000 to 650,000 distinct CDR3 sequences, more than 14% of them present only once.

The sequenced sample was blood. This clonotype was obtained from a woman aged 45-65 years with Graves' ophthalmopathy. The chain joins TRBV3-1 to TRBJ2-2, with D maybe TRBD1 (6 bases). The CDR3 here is CASSHTGPNTGELFF. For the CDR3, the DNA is TGCGCCAGCAGCCACACAGGGCCGAACACCGGGGAGCTGTTTTTT.